This T cell receptor beta chain was documented in a study of T-cell memory formation after mild COVID-19. TCRalpha and TCRbeta libraries used 5'RACE with constant-segment primers and UMIs. In TCRdb, the 5' RACE reads were re-called with MiXCR into one record per CDR3 protein. The sample lists more than 450,000 distinct CDR3 sequences; 18% were seen once. Trimming removed 5 bases from V and 8 bases from J; junction bases left unmatched: 8. The CDR3 runs 13 residues. From germline, CDR1 is MNHEY and CDR2 SVGAGI. Overall study results and limits: Contracting clones from day 15 to 85 showed balanced CD4/CD8; later expanders favored CD4+. That cross-reactive memory joined was suggested by some responding clones appearing in pre-infection memory.

This clonotype was seen more than once but under ten times. The antigen is not known. The clonotype was recovered from an adult woman who had mild COVID-19 (a few samples of this study predate the infection). Cell type and time point are not known. Sequenced input: PBMCs or a T cell subset sorted from them (not recorded which). This chain connects TRBV6-5 to TRBJ1-2; TRBD1 agrees at 7 bases. The CDR3 loop is CASSRTGNLGYTF. In nucleotides, the CDR3 is TGTGCCAGCAGTAGGACAGGCAACTTGGGCTACACCTTC.